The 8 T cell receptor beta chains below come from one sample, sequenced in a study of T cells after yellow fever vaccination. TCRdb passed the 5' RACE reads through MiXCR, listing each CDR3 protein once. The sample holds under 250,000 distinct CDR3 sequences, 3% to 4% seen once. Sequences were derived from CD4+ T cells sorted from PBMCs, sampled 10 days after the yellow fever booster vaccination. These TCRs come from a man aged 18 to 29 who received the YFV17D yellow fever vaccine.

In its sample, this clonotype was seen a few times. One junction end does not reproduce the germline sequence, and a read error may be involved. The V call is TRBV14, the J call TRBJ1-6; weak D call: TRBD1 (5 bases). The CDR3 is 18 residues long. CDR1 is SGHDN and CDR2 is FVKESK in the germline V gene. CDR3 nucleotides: TGTGCCAGCAGCCAAGAGGGGCAGTGGGGGGTCTATGATTCACCCCTCCACTTT. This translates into CASSQEGQWGVYDSPLHF.

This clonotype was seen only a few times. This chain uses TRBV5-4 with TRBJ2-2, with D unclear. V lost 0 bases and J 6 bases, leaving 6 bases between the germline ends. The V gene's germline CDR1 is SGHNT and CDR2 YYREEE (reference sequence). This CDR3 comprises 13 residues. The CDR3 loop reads CASSLAEPGELFF. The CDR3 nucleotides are TGTGCCAGCAGCTTGGCGGAACCCGGGGAGCTGTTTTTT.

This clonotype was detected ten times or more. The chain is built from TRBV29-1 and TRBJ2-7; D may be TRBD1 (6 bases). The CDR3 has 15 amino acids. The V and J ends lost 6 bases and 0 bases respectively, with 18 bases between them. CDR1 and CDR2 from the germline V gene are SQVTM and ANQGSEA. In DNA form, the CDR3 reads TGCAGCGTAGGGACCGGGACACCCAGCTCCTACGAGCAGTACTTC. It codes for CSVGTGTPSSYEQYF.

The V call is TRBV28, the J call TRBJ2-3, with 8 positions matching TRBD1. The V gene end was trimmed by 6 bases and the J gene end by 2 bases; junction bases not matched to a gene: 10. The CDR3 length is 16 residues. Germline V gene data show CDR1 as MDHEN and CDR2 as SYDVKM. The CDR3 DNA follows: TGTGCCAGCAGCGGGACAGGAGACTCAGCCACAGATACGCAGTATTTT. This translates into CASSGTGDSATDTQYF.

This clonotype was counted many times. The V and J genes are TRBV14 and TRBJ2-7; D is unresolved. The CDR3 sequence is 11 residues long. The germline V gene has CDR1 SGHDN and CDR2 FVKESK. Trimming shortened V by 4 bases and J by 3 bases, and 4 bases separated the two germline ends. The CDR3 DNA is TGTGCCAGCAGCCGGTACTACGAGCAGTACGTC. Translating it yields CASSRYYEQYV.

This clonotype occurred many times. This CDR3 reads CASSLRDMETQYF. The CDR3 coding sequence is TGTGCCAGCAGTTTGAGGGATATGGAGACCCAGTACTTC. The chain is built from TRBV12-3 or TRBV12-4 and TRBJ2-5; possible D gene TRBD2, 5 bases. V gave up 3 bases and J gave up 5 bases, with 10 bases separating them. This CDR3 region has 13 residues.

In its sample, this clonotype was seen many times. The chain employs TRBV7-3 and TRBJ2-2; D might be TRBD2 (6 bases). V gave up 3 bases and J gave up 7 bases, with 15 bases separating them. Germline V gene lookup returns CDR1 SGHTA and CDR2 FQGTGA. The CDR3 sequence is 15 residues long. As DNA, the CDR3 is TGTGCCAGCAGCTTGGCGGGACCCCAGGGCGGGGAGCTGTTTTTT. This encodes CASSLAGPQGGELFF.

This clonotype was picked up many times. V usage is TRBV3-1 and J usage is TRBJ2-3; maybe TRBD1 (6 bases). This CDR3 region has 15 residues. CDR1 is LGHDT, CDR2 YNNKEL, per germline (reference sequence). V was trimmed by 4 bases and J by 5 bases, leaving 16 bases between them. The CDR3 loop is CASSPSPKQGDTQYF. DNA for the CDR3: TGTGCCAGCAGCCCAAGCCCAAAACAGGGAGATACGCAGTATTTT.